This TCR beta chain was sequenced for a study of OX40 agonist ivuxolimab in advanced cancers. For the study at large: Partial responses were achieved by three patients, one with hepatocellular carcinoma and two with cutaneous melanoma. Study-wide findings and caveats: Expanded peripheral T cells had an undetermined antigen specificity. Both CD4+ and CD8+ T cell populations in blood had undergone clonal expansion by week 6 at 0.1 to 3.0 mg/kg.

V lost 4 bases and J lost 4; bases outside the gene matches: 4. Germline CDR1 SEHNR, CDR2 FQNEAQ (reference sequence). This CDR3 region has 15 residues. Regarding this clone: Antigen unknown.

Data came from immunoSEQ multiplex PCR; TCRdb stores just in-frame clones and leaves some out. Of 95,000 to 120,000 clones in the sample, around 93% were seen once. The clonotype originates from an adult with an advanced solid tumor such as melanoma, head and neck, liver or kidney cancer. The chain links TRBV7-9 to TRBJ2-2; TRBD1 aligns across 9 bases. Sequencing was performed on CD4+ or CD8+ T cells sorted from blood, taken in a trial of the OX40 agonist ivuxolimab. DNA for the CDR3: TGTGCCAGCAGCTGGGGACAGGGACGCACCGGGGAGCTGTTTTTT. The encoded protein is CASSWGQGRTGELFF.